The TCR beta chain under discussion was sequenced for a study of CD8+ T cells in alopecia areata. Study context: Patients took tofacitinib for 6 to 18 months, followed by 6 drug-free months.

Broader study findings: Higher clonality was seen in lesional scalp than in normal scalp, especially in alopecia totalis/universalis.

The CDR3 runs 15 residues. The V gene lost 2 bases and the J gene lost 0 bases, with 7 bases spanning the gap. CDR1 SNHLY and CDR2 FYNNEI come from the germline V gene. Comment on this clone: What it recognizes is unknown.

Sequencing templates came from extracted RNA that was reverse transcribed into cDNA. Clones were sequenced by immunoSEQ multiplex PCR, and TCRdb holds only the in-frame ones, with some missing. This sample has 170,000 or so clones, with around 58% found just once. The treatment is: oral pan-JAK inhibitor, 5-10 mg twice daily. Sequencing was performed on CD8+ T cells sorted from blood, taken at week 24, from a patient treated with tofacitinib. The TCR originated in a human donor with alopecia areata. The gene calls are TRBV2 and TRBJ1-4; no clear D gene. CDR3 in amino acids: CASSEMAATNEKLFF. The CDR3 bases are TGTGCCAGCAGTGAAATGGCAGCAACTAATGAAAAACTGTTTTTT.